The clone carrying this T cell receptor beta chain was recorded many times. The antigen is unknown. The V segment lost 3 bases and the J segment 1 base; nucleotides outside the gene matches: 8. Germline V gene sequence: CDR1 DFQATT, CDR2 SNEGSKA (reference sequence). CDR3 length equals 16 residues. This record belongs to a study of prognosis after radiotherapy for stage I lung cancer. Overall study: Enrolled patients (over 12 men, 6 women) had a median age of 74.5 years and an age range of roughly 50 to 84 years. Tumors were squamous cell carcinoma in about 7 patients and adenocarcinoma in some 13. Points from the study as a whole: The study found lower Shannon entropy after stereotactic body radiation therapy in patients who developed distant metastases. Unique TCR clone counts dropped after stereotactic body radiation therapy, from a median of roughly 9,900 to 7,200.

Amplicons of TCR beta CDR3 were generated from genomic DNA by two-round multiplex PCR. The first PCR round targeted every TRBV and TRBJ gene with specific primers. TCRdb ran MiXCR on the multiplex PCR reads and lists one entry per CDR3 protein. The sample lists roughly 38,000 distinct CDR3 sequences, less than 25% occurring once. The receptor comes from a donor aged 50 or older with non-small cell lung cancer. The V and J genes are TRBV20-1 and TRBJ2-3; 9 bases line up with TRBD2. The sample here was PBMCs, taken before or after stereotactic body radiation therapy (not recorded which). CDR3 in amino acids: CSARRRGGRRTDTQYF. CDR3 coding DNA: TGCAGTGCTAGGAGGCGGGGGGGCCGTCGCACAGATACGCAGTATTTT.